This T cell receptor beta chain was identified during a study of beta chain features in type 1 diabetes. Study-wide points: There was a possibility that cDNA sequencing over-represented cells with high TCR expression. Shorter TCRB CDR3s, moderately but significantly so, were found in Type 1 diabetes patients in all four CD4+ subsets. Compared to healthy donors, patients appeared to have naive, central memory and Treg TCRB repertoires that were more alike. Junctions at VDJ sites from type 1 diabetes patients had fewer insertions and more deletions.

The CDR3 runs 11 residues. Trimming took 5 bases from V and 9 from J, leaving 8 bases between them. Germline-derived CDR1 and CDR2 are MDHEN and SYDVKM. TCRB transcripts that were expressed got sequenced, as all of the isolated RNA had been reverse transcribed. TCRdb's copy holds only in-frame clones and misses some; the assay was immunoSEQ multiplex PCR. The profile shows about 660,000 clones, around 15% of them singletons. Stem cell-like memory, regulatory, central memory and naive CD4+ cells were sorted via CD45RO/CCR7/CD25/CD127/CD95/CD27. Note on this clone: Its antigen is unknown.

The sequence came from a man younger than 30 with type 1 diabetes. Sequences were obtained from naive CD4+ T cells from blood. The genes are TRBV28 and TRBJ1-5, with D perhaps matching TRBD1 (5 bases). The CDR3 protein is CASSPGGPQHF. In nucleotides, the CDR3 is TGTGCCAGCAGTCCCGGGGGGCCCCAGCATTTT.